This T cell receptor beta chain was sequenced during a study of regulatory T cells in long-lasting Graves disease. The CDR3 spans 16 residues. The V and J ends lost 2 bases and 2 bases respectively, with 10 bases between them. As to time point: persistent/refractory GD, antithyroid drugs over 5 years with positive TRAb. PBMCs were the source of the RNA used for TCR sequencing. Researchers made TCR beta libraries by using iRepertoire HTBI primers and running Arm-PCR on CDR3 regions. TCRdb analysed the multiplex PCR reads with MiXCR anew, one entry per CDR3 protein. The sample has hundreds of thousands of distinct CDR3 sequences; approximately 29% are singletons.

This sequence originates from a female donor with Graves disease. This chain joins TRBV12-3 or TRBV12-4 and TRBJ2-6; a weak D match, TRBD2 (5 bases). The material sequenced was peripheral blood mononuclear cells (PBMCs), taken when the disease was refractory, from a patient treated with antithyroid drugs. As DNA, the CDR3 is TGTGCCAGCAGTTTACGGGGTTTCGCTGGGGCCAACGTCCTGACTTTC. This encodes CASSLRGFAGANVLTF.